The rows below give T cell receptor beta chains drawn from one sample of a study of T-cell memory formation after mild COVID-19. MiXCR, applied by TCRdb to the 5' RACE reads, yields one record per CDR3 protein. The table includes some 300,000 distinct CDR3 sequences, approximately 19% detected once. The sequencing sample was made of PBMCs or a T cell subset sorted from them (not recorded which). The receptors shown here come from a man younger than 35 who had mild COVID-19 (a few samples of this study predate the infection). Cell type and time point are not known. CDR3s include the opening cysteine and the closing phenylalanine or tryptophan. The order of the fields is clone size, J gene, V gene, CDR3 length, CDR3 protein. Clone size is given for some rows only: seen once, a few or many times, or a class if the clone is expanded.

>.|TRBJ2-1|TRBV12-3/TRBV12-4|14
CASSVWTGDNEQFF
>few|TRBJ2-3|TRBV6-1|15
CASSDWTGGTDTQYF
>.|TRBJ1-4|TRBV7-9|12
CASRHSGEELFF
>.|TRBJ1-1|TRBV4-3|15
CASSQDSVFGGGAFF
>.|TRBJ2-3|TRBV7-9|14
CASSPGTDTDTQYF
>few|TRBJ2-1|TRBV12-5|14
CASGLAGGSDEQFF
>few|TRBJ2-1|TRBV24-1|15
CATRPGQGTYNEQFF
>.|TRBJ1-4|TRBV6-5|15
CASSRAGAQDEKLFF
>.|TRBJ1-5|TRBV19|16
CASSTSYAGGFQPQHF
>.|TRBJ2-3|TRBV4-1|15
CASSQAGGSPDTQYF
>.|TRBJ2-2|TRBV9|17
CASSVLAGGANTGELFF
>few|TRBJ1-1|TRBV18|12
CASSPPGSEAFF
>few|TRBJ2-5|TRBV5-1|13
CASSRSGGETQYF
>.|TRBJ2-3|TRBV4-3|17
CASSQGNRGRGTDTQYF
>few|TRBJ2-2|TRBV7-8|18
CASSLFWVGTGVTGELFF
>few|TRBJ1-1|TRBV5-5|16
CASSLAPGVGGTEAFF
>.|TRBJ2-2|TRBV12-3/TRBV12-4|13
CASNYRVTGELFF
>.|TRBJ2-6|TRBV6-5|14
CASSYASGANVLTF
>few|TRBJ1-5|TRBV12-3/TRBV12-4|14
CASSFGVGDQPQHF
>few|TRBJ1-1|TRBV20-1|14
CSARDRGGSTEAFF
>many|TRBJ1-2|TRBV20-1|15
CSARDLRGWGYGYTF
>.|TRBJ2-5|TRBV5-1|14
CASSPGTPAETQYF
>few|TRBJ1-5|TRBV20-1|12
CSLVTGDQPQHF
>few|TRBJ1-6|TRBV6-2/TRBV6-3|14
CASNQWGNNSPLHF
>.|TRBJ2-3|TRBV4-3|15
CASSQEYQAPGTQYF
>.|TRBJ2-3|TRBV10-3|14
CATIPGLSTDTQYF
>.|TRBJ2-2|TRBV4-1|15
CASSHRGTALFELFF
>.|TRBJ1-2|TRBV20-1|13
CSTSRGLLYGYTF